These 27 T cell receptor beta chains originate from one sample sequenced in a study of T cells in Graves' hyperthyroidism and ophthalmopathy. Amplification of TCR beta CDR3 regions used RNA as the template. First-round RT-PCR of the TCR CDR3 relied on the HTBI primer set. MiXCR, applied by TCRdb to the multiplex PCR reads, yields one record per CDR3 protein. Here the sample spans about 610,000 distinct CDR3 sequences, under 60% being singletons. Material for sequencing was peripheral blood or thyroid tissue (not recorded which). These receptors all come from a woman between 18 and 29 years old with Graves' hyperthyroidism.

This clonotype was seen a handful of times. The V call is TRBV4-1, the J call TRBJ1-3, with no clear D. Trimming took 0 bases from V and 3 from J, leaving 9 bases between them. Germline CDR1 and CDR2: MGHRA and YSYEKL. The CDR3 is made up of 15 amino acids. CDR3 DNA: TGCGCCAGCAGCCAAGAGACACAGAGTGGAAACACCATATATTTT. It codes for CASSQETQSGNTIYF.

This clonotype occurred many times. The chain has TRBV7-2 and TRBJ2-6; D perhaps matches TRBD1 (5 bases). V dropped 6 bases and J dropped 4 bases, with 10 bases sitting between them. CDR1 and CDR2 from the germline V gene are SGHTA and FQGNSA. The CDR3 loop spans 14 amino acids. The CDR3: CASSLGPGANVLTF. DNA of the CDR3: TGTGCCAGCAGTTTGGGGCCCGGGGCCAACGTCCTGACTTTC.

The chain joins TRBV20-1 to TRBJ1-5; D is possibly TRBD1 (6 bases). Between the trimmed V and J ends, which lost 5 bases and 6 bases, there was a span of 14 bases. Germline-derived CDR1 and CDR2 are DFQATT and SNEGSKA (reference sequence). CDR3 length: 13 amino acids. CDR3 coding DNA: TGCAGTGCTGACGGACAGTGGGCTCAGCCCCAGCATTTT. Translated: CSADGQWAQPQHF.

This clonotype appeared once. The chain combines TRBV20-1 with TRBJ1-1, with a weak D call TRBD1 (6 bases). In germline, CDR1 is DFQATT, CDR2 SNEGSKA (reference sequence). The V gene lost 3 bases and the J gene lost 4 bases, with 18 bases spanning the gap. CDR3 size: 15 residues. The CDR3 reads CSARAERGIRTEAFF. DNA for the CDR3: TGCAGTGCTAGGGCGGAGAGGGGGATTCGCACTGAAGCTTTCTTT.

This clonotype has just one count. The chain recombines TRBV2 with TRBJ2-5; 10 positions match TRBD2. Trimming took 8 bases from V and 1 from J; bases not matched to a gene: 7. There are 15 residues in the CDR3. Germline assignment: CDR1 SNHLY and CDR2 FYNNEI. CDR3 in amino acids: CASHQLAGPQETQYF. The CDR3 nucleotides are TGTGCCAGCCATCAACTAGCGGGACCCCAAGAGACCCAGTACTTC.

Written as DNA, the CDR3 is TGCAGTGCCAGGGACAGGGAAGCTTTCTTT. Protein sequence: CSARDREAFF. V gene TRBV20-1 combines with J gene TRBJ1-1, with 8 bases lining up with TRBD1. V was clipped by 6 bases and J by 8 bases; unmatched bases: 2. Per the germline V gene, CDR1 is DFQATT and CDR2 is SNEGSKA (reference sequence). The CDR3 is 10 amino acids.

This clonotype was recorded a few times. The chain employs TRBV5-4 and TRBJ2-2; either TRBD1 or TRBD2 may fit D (5 bases each). With 7 bases removed from V and 1 base from J, the gap between germline ends came to 11 bases. CDR1 and CDR2 from the germline V gene are SGHNT and YYREEE (reference sequence). The length of the CDR3 is 14 residues. CDR3 residues: CASGATMNTGELFF. The CDR3 coding sequence is TGTGCCAGCGGGGCGACTATGAACACCGGGGAGCTGTTTTTT.

A note on this clonotype: One junction end disagrees with the germline gene, perhaps due to a read error. The J gene is TRBJ2-7, the V gene TRBV2; 9 nucleotides agree with TRBD1. TRBJ2-1 matches the DNA end more closely, so the J call is doubtful. The germline gives CDR1 SNHLY, CDR2 FYNNEI. This CDR3 region has 13 residues. The CDR3 DNA sequence: TGTGCCAGCAAACAGGGGGCGAACAATCAGCAGTTCTTC. Encoded protein: CASKQGANNQQFF.

This clonotype was counted ten times or more. The chain employs TRBV7-2 and TRBJ1-5; the D gene is possibly TRBD1 (5 bases). Trimming took off 1 base at V and 5 bases at J, with 15 bases between the two ends. The CDR3 loop spans 16 amino acids. Germline CDR1 is SGHTA and CDR2 is FQGNSA. The CDR3 loop reads CASSLGSRAAHQPQHF. CDR3 bases: TGTGCCAGCAGCTTAGGGAGCAGGGCAGCTCATCAGCCCCAGCATTTT.

Worth noting for this clonotype: This may stem from a read error, because a much larger clone lies one nucleotide away. The V gene is TRBV29-1, the J gene TRBJ1-1; D is perhaps TRBD1 (6 bases). Germline CDR1 is SQVTM and CDR2 is ANQGSEA. The CDR3 has 13 amino acids. Trimming took off 5 bases at V and 0 bases at J, with 10 bases between the two ends. CDR3 sequence: CSVRTVLNTEAFF. CDR3 nucleotides: TGCAGCGTTAGGACAGTACTGAACACTGAAGCTTTCTTT.

This clonotype appeared many times. The chain employs TRBV19 and TRBJ2-6; D is unclear. The V and J ends lost 7 bases and 0 bases respectively, with 7 bases between them. The CDR3 runs to 14 residues. Germline V CDR1 and CDR2: LNHDA, SQIVND (reference sequence). The DNA of the CDR3 is TGTGCCAGTACGGCCCTCTCTGGGGCCAACGTCCTGACTTTC. Encoded protein: CASTALSGANVLTF.

In its sample, this clonotype was seen many times. The chain employs TRBV27 and TRBJ2-7; 7 positions match TRBD1. With 6 bases clipped from V and 6 bases from J, the junction kept 8 bases outside the gene matches. The CDR3 has 13 residues. CDR1 MNHEY and CDR2 SMNVEV come from the germline V gene (reference sequence). CDR3: CASSQTTGIEQYF. CDR3 bases: TGTGCCAGCAGCCAGACGACAGGGATCGAGCAGTACTTC.

The chain recombines TRBV20-1 with TRBJ2-2, with D maybe TRBD2 (5 bases). Germline-derived CDR1 and CDR2 are DFQATT and SNEGSKA (reference sequence). The CDR3 is 13 amino acids. V was shortened by 3 bases and J by 3 bases, with 8 bases between the two germline ends. The DNA of the CDR3 is TGCAGTGCTAGTCGGGGAGACACCGGGGAGCTGTTTTTT. Its translation: CSASRGDTGELFF.

As concerns this clonotype: An end of the junction differs from the germline gene, which may be a read error. The rearrangement links TRBV6-1 to TRBJ2-7; 10 bases agree with TRBD2. CDR1 is MNHNS, CDR2 SASEGT, per germline. The CDR3 is 15 residues long. CDR3 sequence: CASSAEASGSYGQYF. The DNA for the CDR3 is TGTGCCAGCAGTGCAGAGGCTAGCGGGAGTTACGGGCAGTACTTC.

This clonotype has only one observation. The V and J genes are TRBV20-1 and TRBJ2-7; 10 bases line up with TRBD2. The V gene's germline CDR1 is DFQATT and CDR2 SNEGSKA (reference sequence). V was pared by 5 bases and J by 7 bases, with 11 bases of the junction left unmatched. The CDR3 is 14 amino acids. This CDR3 reads CSAVTSGLYNEQYF. The CDR3 DNA reads TGCAGTGCTGTGACTAGCGGGTTATACAATGAGCAGTACTTC.

This clonotype was seen at least ten times. The chain is built from TRBV12-3 or TRBV12-4 and TRBJ1-2, with D possibly matching TRBD1 (5 bases). This CDR3 contains 16 residues. V was shortened by 5 bases and J by 2 bases, with 18 bases between the two germline ends. The CDR3, as DNA: TGTGCCAGCAGTCCTAACGCGGGACCGTTAAACTATGGCTACACCTTC. Encoded protein: CASSPNAGPLNYGYTF.

This clonotype showed up many times. The rearrangement uses TRBV4-1 and TRBJ2-5; D remains unclear. Germline CDR1 reads MGHRA; CDR2 reads YSYEKL. The CDR3 totals 13 residues. The V end was cut by 1 base, the J end by 3 bases, with 6 bases between. This chain's CDR3 is CASSQGLEETQYF. DNA of the CDR3: TGCGCCAGCAGCCAAGGGTTGGAAGAGACCCAGTACTTC.

The sample holds many counts of this clonotype. The chain carries TRBV29-1 and TRBJ2-7; no clear D gene. The V end lost 0 bases, the J end lost 0 bases, and 12 bases lay between the germline ends. The CDR3 covers 15 residues. In germline, CDR1 is SQVTM, CDR2 ANQGSEA. CDR3 amino acids: CSVEDHRSSSYEQYF. The CDR3 nucleotides are TGCAGCGTTGAAGATCACCGGTCAAGCTCCTACGAGCAGTACTTC.

This clonotype was seen only a few times. Here the CDR3 reads CASSLVILGTEAFF. The CDR3 DNA sequence: TGTGCCAGCAGCTTAGTCATCCTTGGCACTGAAGCTTTCTTT. The V call is TRBV7-8, the J call TRBJ1-1, with D unresolved. Germline loops: CDR1 SGHVS, CDR2 FQNEAQ. This CDR3 has 14 residues. Trimming took off 1 base at V and 4 bases at J, with 10 bases between the two ends.

This clonotype was observed many times. The chain joins TRBV12-3 or TRBV12-4 to TRBJ1-3, with D perhaps TRBD1 (5 bases). This CDR3 has 15 amino acids. V was clipped by 2 bases and J by 1 base, with 9 bases between them. The CDR3 reads CASSLLRGSGNTIYF. For the CDR3, the DNA is TGTGCCAGCAGTTTACTTAGGGGATCTGGAAACACCATATATTTT.

V usage is TRBV7-9 and J usage is TRBJ2-7, with 11 bases matching TRBD2. V shed 6 bases and J 9 bases; nucleotides not matched to a gene: 13. This CDR3 is built from 15 residues. The germline V gene has CDR1 SEHNR and CDR2 FQNEAQ (reference sequence). The CDR3 DNA is TGTGCCAGCAGTGAACAACTAGCGGGAGCGAGGGGGCAGTACTTC. As protein: CASSEQLAGARGQYF.

This clonotype has a count of ten or more. This rearrangement joins TRBV7-2 to TRBJ1-4; 7 nucleotides align to TRBD1. The trim removed 5 bases at V and 6 bases at J, leaving 9 bases unmatched. CDR3 length equals 15 residues. Germline assignment: CDR1 SGHTA and CDR2 FQGNSA. The DNA for the CDR3 is TGTGCCAGCAGCATAACAGACAGGGTATATGAAAAACTGTTTTTT. It encodes CASSITDRVYEKLFF.

This clonotype was seen repeatedly, ten times or more. This chain connects TRBV29-1 to TRBJ1-1; D unresolved. The ends were cut back, 7 bases at V and 1 base at J, with 4 bases in the middle. CDR3 length: 10 amino acids. Germline CDR1 SQVTM, CDR2 ANQGSEA. CDR3 DNA sequence: TGCAGCGGGGAGAACACTGAAGCTTTCTTT. Translated, it gives CSGENTEAFF.

This clonotype was seen many times. V is TRBV6-5 and J is TRBJ1-1; D may be TRBD1 (6 bases). V lost 4 bases to trimming and J lost 6 bases, with 18 bases between them. The CDR3 has 15 residues. Germline V gene sequence: CDR1 MNHEY, CDR2 SVGAGI. The CDR3 loop reads CASSFQGPSEAEAFF. The CDR3 nucleotides read TGTGCCAGCAGTTTTCAGGGGCCGTCAGAGGCTGAAGCTTTCTTT.

This clonotype has more than one count but fewer than ten. One end of the junction varies from germline; a read error may be responsible. This chain links TRBV7-9 with TRBJ2-7, with D perhaps assigned TRBD1 or TRBD2 (5 bases each). In germline, CDR1 is SEHNR, CDR2 FQNEAQ (reference sequence). The CDR3 has 11 residues. This CDR3 is CASSQLRGQYF. CDR3 coding DNA: TGCGCCAGCAGCCAGCTGAGGGGGCAGTACTTC.

This clonotype was detected many times. The genes are TRBV6-6 and TRBJ2-7, with D uncertain. This CDR3 comprises 13 residues. CDR1 MNHNY and CDR2 SVGAGI come from the germline V gene (reference sequence). V was cut by 5 bases and J by 7 bases, with 15 bases left in between. CDR3 nucleotides: TGTGCCAGCAGTCCATGGGAAGTCCAGGAGCAGTACTTC. This codes for CASSPWEVQEQYF.

There are many counts of this clonotype. The chain employs TRBV12-3 or TRBV12-4 and TRBJ2-5; D gene ambiguous. The CDR3 length is 16 residues. Trimming removed 5 bases at V and 1 base at J, with 17 bases between. The CDR3 region has the DNA TGTGCCAGCAGTCGACCGACATTAGCAACCCAAGAGACCCAGTACTTC. Protein product: CASSRPTLATQETQYF.